The rows below give T cell receptor beta chains drawn from one sample of a study of blood T cell repertoires in COVID-19. Method: immunoSEQ multiplex PCR; TCRdb's copy keeps in-frame clones and lacks some. Among around 99,000 clones listed, around four fifths were seen once. The material sequenced was peripheral blood. Receptor source: a man between 65 and 80 years old with acute or convalescent COVID-19. The CDR3 runs from the conserved cysteine through the conserved F or W. Each record gives: D gene, V gene, J gene, clone size, CDR3 protein, CDR3 DNA. A D gene is named only where the DNA matches it firmly. Clone size, where shown, is once, few, many, or a class for clones that have expanded.

D gene: TRBD2; V gene: TRBV27; J gene: TRBJ2-1; clone size: NA; CDR3 protein: CASSPPGTSGVNSYNEQFF; CDR3 DNA: TGTGCCAGCAGTCCTCCCGGGACTAGCGGGGTCAACTCCTACAATGAGCAGTTCTTC
D gene: NA; V gene: TRBV5-6; J gene: TRBJ1-3; clone size: NA; CDR3 protein: CASHTGLGNTIYF; CDR3 DNA: TGTGCCAGCCATACAGGGCTTGGAAACACCATATATTTT
D gene: NA; V gene: TRBV4-2; J gene: TRBJ1-1; clone size: NA; CDR3 protein: CASSQQGWNTEAFF; CDR3 DNA: TGTGCCAGCAGCCAGCAGGGTTGGAACACTGAAGCTTTCTTT
D gene: NA; V gene: TRBV2; J gene: TRBJ1-5; clone size: NA; CDR3 protein: CASSDPGVLGGNQPQHF; CDR3 DNA: TGTGCCAGCAGTGACCCCGGAGTCCTAGGGGGCAATCAGCCCCAGCATTTT
D gene: TRBD1; V gene: TRBV12-3/TRBV12-4; J gene: TRBJ2-5; clone size: NA; CDR3 protein: CASSLEGALAQYF; CDR3 DNA: TGTGCCAGCAGTTTAGAGGGGGCCCTGGCCCAGTACTTC
D gene: NA; V gene: TRBV19; J gene: TRBJ2-2; clone size: NA; CDR3 protein: CASSTRSIGELFF; CDR3 DNA: TGTGCCAGTAGTACCCGGAGCATCGGGGAGCTGTTTTTT
D gene: TRBD1; V gene: TRBV18; J gene: TRBJ2-7; clone size: NA; CDR3 protein: CASSNRDRYEQYF; CDR3 DNA: TGTGCCAGCTCAAACCGGGACAGGTACGAGCAGTACTTC
D gene: NA; V gene: TRBV7-9; J gene: TRBJ1-1; clone size: NA; CDR3 protein: CASSLVMGLEAFF; CDR3 DNA: TGTGCCAGCAGCTTAGTTATGGGACTTGAAGCTTTCTTT
D gene: NA; V gene: TRBV21-1; J gene: TRBJ1-4; clone size: NA; CDR3 protein: CASSSWTGWGEKLFF; CDR3 DNA: TGTGCCAGCAGCTCCTGGACAGGGTGGGGGGAAAAACTGTTTTTT
D gene: TRBD1; V gene: TRBV7-9; J gene: TRBJ2-7; clone size: NA; CDR3 protein: CASSFPRTGGVQDEQYF; CDR3 DNA: TGTGCCAGCAGCTTCCCGCGGACAGGGGGCGTACAGGACGAGCAGTACTTC
D gene: NA; V gene: TRBV6-1; J gene: TRBJ1-1; clone size: once; CDR3 protein: CASSERGRGANTEAFF; CDR3 DNA: TGTGCCAGCAGTGAACGAGGTCGTGGTGCTAACACTGAAGCTTTCTTT
D gene: NA; V gene: TRBV28; J gene: TRBJ1-3; clone size: few; CDR3 protein: CASRLGLGGNTIYF; CDR3 DNA: TGTGCCAGCCGCCTGGGCCTCGGTGGAAACACCATATATTTT
D gene: TRBD1; V gene: TRBV7-9; J gene: TRBJ1-6; clone size: once; CDR3 protein: CASSLTGGYNSPLHF; CDR3 DNA: TGTGCCAGCAGCTTAACAGGGGGCTATAATTCACCCCTCCACTTT
D gene: NA; V gene: TRBV18; J gene: TRBJ1-1; clone size: NA; CDR3 protein: CASSPFQDSMNTEAFF; CDR3 DNA: TGTGCCAGCTCACCATTCCAGGACTCCATGAACACTGAAGCTTTCTTT
D gene: NA; V gene: TRBV19; J gene: TRBJ2-1; clone size: NA; CDR3 protein: CASSIRGMGNFVFF; CDR3 DNA: TGTGCCAGTAGTATTAGAGGGATGGGAAATTTTGTGTTCTTC
D gene: TRBD1; V gene: TRBV10-3; J gene: TRBJ2-2; clone size: NA; CDR3 protein: CAISGQDRAIPGELFF; CDR3 DNA: TGTGCCATCAGTGGGCAGGACAGGGCTATTCCCGGGGAGCTGTTTTTT
D gene: NA; V gene: TRBV19; J gene: TRBJ2-2; clone size: NA; CDR3 protein: CASSIAGPNTGELFF; CDR3 DNA: TGTGCCAGTAGTATCGCGGGCCCGAACACCGGGGAGCTGTTTTTT
D gene: NA; V gene: TRBV19; J gene: TRBJ1-5; clone size: NA; CDR3 protein: CASSMFSEGNQPQHF; CDR3 DNA: TGTGCCAGTAGTATGTTTTCAGAGGGCAATCAGCCCCAGCATTTT
D gene: TRBD1; V gene: TRBV5-8; J gene: TRBJ2-2; clone size: NA; CDR3 protein: CASREEQGFTGELFF; CDR3 DNA: TGTGCCAGCAGAGAAGAACAGGGGTTCACCGGGGAGCTGTTTTTT
D gene: NA; V gene: TRBV5-1; J gene: TRBJ1-1; clone size: few; CDR3 protein: CASSLLGAPNTEAFF; CDR3 DNA: TGCGCCAGCAGCTTGTTGGGGGCCCCGAACACTGAAGCTTTCTTT
D gene: TRBD1; V gene: TRBV10-2; J gene: TRBJ2-6; clone size: NA; CDR3 protein: CASSELPGQGFGANVLTF; CDR3 DNA: TGCGCCAGCAGTGAGTTACCGGGACAGGGGTTTGGGGCCAACGTCCTGACTTTC
D gene: TRBD2; V gene: TRBV19; J gene: TRBJ2-5; clone size: NA; CDR3 protein: CASSPSGGAWETQYF; CDR3 DNA: TGTGCCAGTAGTCCCAGCGGGGGGGCTTGGGAGACCCAGTACTTC
D gene: NA; V gene: TRBV2; J gene: TRBJ2-3; clone size: NA; CDR3 protein: CASSEAVTHTDTQYF; CDR3 DNA: TGTGCCAGCAGTGAAGCGGTGACACACACAGATACGCAGTATTTT
D gene: NA; V gene: TRBV9; J gene: TRBJ2-3; clone size: NA; CDR3 protein: CASSGEVGGYPQYF; CDR3 DNA: TGTGCCAGCAGCGGAGAAGTTGGGGGCTACCCGCAGTATTTT
D gene: TRBD1; V gene: TRBV12-5; J gene: TRBJ1-1; clone size: NA; CDR3 protein: CASGLTISTGANTEAFF; CDR3 DNA: TGTGCTAGTGGTTTGACTATTTCGACAGGGGCGAACACTGAAGCTTTCTTT
D gene: TRBD1; V gene: TRBV7-9; J gene: TRBJ1-1; clone size: NA; CDR3 protein: CALLDRRNTEAFF; CDR3 DNA: TGTGCCTTATTGGACAGGAGGAACACTGAAGCTTTCTTT
D gene: TRBD1; V gene: TRBV27; J gene: TRBJ1-2; clone size: few; CDR3 protein: CASSFRDRGGYTF; CDR3 DNA: TGTGCCAGCAGTTTCCGAGACAGGGGTGGCTACACCTTC
D gene: TRBD1; V gene: TRBV7-3; J gene: TRBJ2-5; clone size: once; CDR3 protein: CASSRQGSGETQYF; CDR3 DNA: TGTGCCAGCAGCCGACAGGGATCCGGAGAGACCCAGTACTTC
D gene: TRBD1; V gene: TRBV5-4; J gene: TRBJ2-3; clone size: NA; CDR3 protein: CASSSDRGLADTQYF; CDR3 DNA: TGTGCCAGCAGCTCTGACAGGGGGCTCGCAGATACGCAGTATTTT
D gene: TRBD1; V gene: TRBV19; J gene: TRBJ2-4; clone size: NA; CDR3 protein: CASSPGTGENIQYF; CDR3 DNA: TGTGCCAGTAGCCCGGGGACAGGAGAAAACATTCAGTACTTC
D gene: TRBD2; V gene: TRBV18; J gene: TRBJ2-2; clone size: NA; CDR3 protein: CASSPQVTSGSLLGTGELFF; CDR3 DNA: TGTGCCAGCTCACCACAGGTGACTAGCGGGTCTCTGCTGGGCACCGGGGAGCTGTTTTTT
D gene: TRBD2; V gene: TRBV7-3; J gene: TRBJ2-3; clone size: NA; CDR3 protein: CASRSGLAGVADTQYF; CDR3 DNA: TGTGCCAGCAGATCCGGACTAGCGGGGGTGGCAGATACGCAGTATTTT
D gene: NA; V gene: TRBV4-3; J gene: TRBJ1-3; clone size: NA; CDR3 protein: CASSQEGTVGGFVGNTIYF; CDR3 DNA: TGCGCCAGCAGCCAAGAAGGGACTGTGGGCGGGTTTGTTGGAAACACCATATATTTT
D gene: NA; V gene: TRBV5-1; J gene: TRBJ1-4; clone size: NA; CDR3 protein: CASSLHGETTNEKLFF; CDR3 DNA: TGCGCCAGCAGCTTGCACGGGGAAACAACTAATGAAAAACTGTTTTTT
D gene: NA; V gene: TRBV5-1; J gene: TRBJ2-7; clone size: NA; CDR3 protein: CASSLGQSVGEQYF; CDR3 DNA: TGCGCCAGCAGCTTGGGACAGAGTGTTGGCGAGCAGTACTTC
D gene: NA; V gene: TRBV2; J gene: TRBJ1-4; clone size: NA; CDR3 protein: CASGRQEEKLFF; CDR3 DNA: TGTGCCAGCGGCAGACAGGAAGAAAAACTGTTTTTT
D gene: NA; V gene: TRBV2; J gene: TRBJ1-2; clone size: NA; CDR3 protein: CASSEAPVIQINYGYTF; CDR3 DNA: TGTGCCAGCAGTGAAGCGCCAGTCATACAGATAAACTATGGCTACACCTTC
D gene: NA; V gene: TRBV5-1; J gene: TRBJ1-1; clone size: few; CDR3 protein: CASSWNGATEAFF; CDR3 DNA: TGCGCCAGCAGCTGGAATGGGGCCACTGAAGCTTTCTTT
D gene: TRBD1; V gene: TRBV25-1; J gene: TRBJ1-6; clone size: NA; CDR3 protein: CASSENRQGLNSPLHF; CDR3 DNA: TGTGCCAGCAGTGAAAATAGACAGGGCCTCAATTCACCCCTCCACTTT
D gene: TRBD1; V gene: TRBV6-5; J gene: TRBJ1-5; clone size: NA; CDR3 protein: CASSKQGGSNQPQHF; CDR3 DNA: TGTGCCAGCAGCAAACAGGGGGGTAGCAATCAGCCCCAGCATTTT
D gene: NA; V gene: TRBV9; J gene: TRBJ1-5; clone size: few; CDR3 protein: CASNGFGDFNQPQHF; CDR3 DNA: TGTGCCAGCAATGGGTTTGGGGACTTTAATCAGCCCCAGCATTTT
D gene: TRBD2; V gene: TRBV3-1/TRBV3-2; J gene: TRBJ2-7; clone size: once; CDR3 protein: CASSQGTSGREQYF; CDR3 DNA: TGTGCCAGCAGCCAAGGGACTAGCGGGCGCGAGCAGTACTTC
D gene: NA; V gene: TRBV9; J gene: TRBJ1-2; clone size: few; CDR3 protein: CASSKSTYGYTF; CDR3 DNA: TGTGCCAGCAGCAAAAGCACTTATGGCTACACCTTC
D gene: NA; V gene: TRBV9; J gene: TRBJ1-1; clone size: NA; CDR3 protein: CASSVGGRNTEAFF; CDR3 DNA: TGTGCCAGCAGCGTGGGGGGGAGGAACACTGAAGCTTTCTTT
D gene: TRBD1; V gene: TRBV15; J gene: TRBJ1-3; clone size: NA; CDR3 protein: CATSRTEGANTIYF; CDR3 DNA: TGTGCCACCAGCAGAACCGAGGGGGCCAACACCATATATTTT
D gene: NA; V gene: TRBV11-2; J gene: TRBJ1-2; clone size: once; CDR3 protein: CTSSLDRQTYGYTF; CDR3 DNA: TGTACCAGCAGCTTAGATCGACAGACCTATGGCTACACCTTC
D gene: NA; V gene: TRBV5-4; J gene: TRBJ1-1; clone size: few; CDR3 protein: CASSNRDKNTEAFF; CDR3 DNA: TGTGCCAGCAGCAACCGGGACAAGAACACTGAAGCTTTCTTT
D gene: TRBD1; V gene: TRBV3-1/TRBV3-2; J gene: TRBJ1-3; clone size: few; CDR3 protein: CASSATGSGNTIYF; CDR3 DNA: TGTGCCAGCAGCGCGACAGGGTCTGGAAACACCATATATTTT
D gene: NA; V gene: TRBV5-6; J gene: TRBJ2-3; clone size: NA; CDR3 protein: CASSPVGTMGTDTQYF; CDR3 DNA: TGTGCCAGCAGCCCGGTCGGGACAATGGGCACAGATACGCAGTATTTT